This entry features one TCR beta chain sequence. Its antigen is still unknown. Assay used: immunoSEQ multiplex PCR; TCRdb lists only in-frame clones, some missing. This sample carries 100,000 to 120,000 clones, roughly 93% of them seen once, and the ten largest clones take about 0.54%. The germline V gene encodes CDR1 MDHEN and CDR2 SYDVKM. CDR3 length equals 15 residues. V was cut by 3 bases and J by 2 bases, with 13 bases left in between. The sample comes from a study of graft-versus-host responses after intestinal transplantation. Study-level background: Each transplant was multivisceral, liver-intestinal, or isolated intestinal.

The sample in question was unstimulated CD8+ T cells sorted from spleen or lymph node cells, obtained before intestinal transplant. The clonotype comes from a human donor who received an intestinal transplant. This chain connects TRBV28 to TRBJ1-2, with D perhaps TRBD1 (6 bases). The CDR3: CASSLSGGGNYGYTF. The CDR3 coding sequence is TGTGCCAGCAGTTTGTCCGGGGGCGGGAACTATGGCTACACCTTC.